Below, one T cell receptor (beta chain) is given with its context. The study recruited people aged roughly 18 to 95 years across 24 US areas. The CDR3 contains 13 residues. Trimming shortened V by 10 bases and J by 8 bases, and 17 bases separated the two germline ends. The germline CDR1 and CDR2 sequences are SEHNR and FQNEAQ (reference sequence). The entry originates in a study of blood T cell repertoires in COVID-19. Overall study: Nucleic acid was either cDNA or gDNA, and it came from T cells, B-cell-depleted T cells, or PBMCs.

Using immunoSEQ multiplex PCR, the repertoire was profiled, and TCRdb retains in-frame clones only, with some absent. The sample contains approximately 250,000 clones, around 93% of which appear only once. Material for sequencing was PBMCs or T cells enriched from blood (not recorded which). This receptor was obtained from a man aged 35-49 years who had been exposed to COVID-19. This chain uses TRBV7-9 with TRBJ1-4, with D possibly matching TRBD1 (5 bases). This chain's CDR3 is CATSSGVFEKLFF. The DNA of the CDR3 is TGTGCCACTTCTTCGGGGGTGTTCGAAAAACTGTTTTTT.